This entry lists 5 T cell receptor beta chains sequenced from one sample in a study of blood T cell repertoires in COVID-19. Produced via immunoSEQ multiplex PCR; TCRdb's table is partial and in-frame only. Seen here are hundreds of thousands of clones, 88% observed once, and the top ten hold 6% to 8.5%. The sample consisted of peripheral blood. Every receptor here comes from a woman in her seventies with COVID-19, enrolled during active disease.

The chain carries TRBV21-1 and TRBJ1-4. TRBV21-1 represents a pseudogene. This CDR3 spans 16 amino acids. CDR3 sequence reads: CASSPLGRGSNEKLFF. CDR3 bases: TGTGCCAGCAGCCCCCTTGGGCGGGGGTCTAATGAAAAACTGTTTTTT.

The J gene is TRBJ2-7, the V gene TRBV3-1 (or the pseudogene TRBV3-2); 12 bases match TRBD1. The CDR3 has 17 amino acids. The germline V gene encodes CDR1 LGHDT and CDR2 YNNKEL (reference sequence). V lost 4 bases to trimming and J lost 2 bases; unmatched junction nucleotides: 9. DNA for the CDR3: TGTGCCAGCAGCCCCCGACCGGGACAGGGGGCGGCCTACGAGCAGTACTTC. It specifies CASSPRPGQGAAYEQYF.

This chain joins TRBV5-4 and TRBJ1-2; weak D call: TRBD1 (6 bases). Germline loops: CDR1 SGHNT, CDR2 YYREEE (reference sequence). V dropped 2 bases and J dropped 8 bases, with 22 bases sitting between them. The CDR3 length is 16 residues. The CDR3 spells CASSFDLQQGSRGYTF. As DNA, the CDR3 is TGTGCCAGCAGCTTTGACCTGCAACAGGGTTCAAGGGGCTACACCTTC.

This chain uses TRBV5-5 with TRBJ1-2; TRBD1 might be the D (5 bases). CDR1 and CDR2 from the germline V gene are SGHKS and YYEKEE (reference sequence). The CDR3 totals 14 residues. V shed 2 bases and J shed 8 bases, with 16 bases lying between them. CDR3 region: CASSFGAGLEGYTF. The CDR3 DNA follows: TGTGCCAGCAGCTTCGGGGCGGGACTAGAAGGCTACACCTTC.

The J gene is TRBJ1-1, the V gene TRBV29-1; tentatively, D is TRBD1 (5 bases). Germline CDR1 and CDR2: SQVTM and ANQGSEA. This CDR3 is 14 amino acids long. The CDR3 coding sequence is TGCACGGCCCTTTGGGGGGTTGGGAACACTGAAGCTTTCTTT. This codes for CTALWGVGNTEAFF.